This TCR beta chain comes out of a study of blood T cell repertoires in COVID-19. Study-wide context: T cells, B-cell-depleted T cells, or PBMCs supplied cDNA or gDNA.

Assay: immunoSEQ multiplex PCR; the TCRdb copy retains only in-frame clones and omits some. The table records under 250,000 clones, approximately 85% of them present only once. Participant reports of clinical history set cohort assignment. The V gene end was trimmed by 5 bases and the J gene end by 1 base; junction bases not matched to a gene: 3. Germline V gene data show CDR1 as KGHSH and CDR2 as LQKENI. The CDR3 covers 14 residues. The rearrangement links TRBV18 to TRBJ1-1; 8 bases map to TRBD1. Source material: PBMCs or T cells enriched from blood (not recorded which). This TCR came from a woman between 45 and 65 years old with acute COVID-19. CDR3 region: CASSYRGSNTEAFF. The DNA of the CDR3 is TGTGCCAGCTCATACAGGGGGTCGAACACTGAAGCTTTCTTT.